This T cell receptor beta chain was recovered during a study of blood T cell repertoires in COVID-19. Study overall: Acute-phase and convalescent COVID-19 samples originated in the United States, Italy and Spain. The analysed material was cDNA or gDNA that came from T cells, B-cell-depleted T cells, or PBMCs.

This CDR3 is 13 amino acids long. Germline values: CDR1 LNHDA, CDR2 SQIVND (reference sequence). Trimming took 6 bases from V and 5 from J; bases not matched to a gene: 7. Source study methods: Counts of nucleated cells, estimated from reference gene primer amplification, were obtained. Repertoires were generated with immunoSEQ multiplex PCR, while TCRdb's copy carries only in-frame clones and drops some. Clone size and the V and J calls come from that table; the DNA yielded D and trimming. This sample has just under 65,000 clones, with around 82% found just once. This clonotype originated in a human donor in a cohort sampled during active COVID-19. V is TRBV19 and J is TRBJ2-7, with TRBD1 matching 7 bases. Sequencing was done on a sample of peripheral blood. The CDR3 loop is CASSQQGTHEQYF. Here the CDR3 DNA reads TGTGCCAGTAGCCAACAGGGGACCCACGAGCAGTACTTC.